What follows are 19 T cell receptor beta chains derived from one specimen sequenced in a study of shared clonotypes between healthy human individuals. Sequencing used immunoSEQ multiplex PCR; TCRdb keeps in-frame clones, though not all of them. The sample shows roughly 2.5 million clones, around nine tenths of them seen only once. Sequenced material: naive CD4+ T cells sorted from blood. Subset of the sample: CD45RA+ positively selected. These receptors all come from a man younger than 35 in good health.

In regard to this clone: The same CDR3 is also encoded by other DNA sequences in this sample. The genes are TRBV19 and TRBJ1-2, with D tentatively TRBD1 (5 bases). There are 13 residues in the CDR3. The V and J ends lost 2 bases and 3 bases respectively, with 7 bases between them. Germline V gene lookup returns CDR1 LNHDA and CDR2 SQIVND (reference sequence). The CDR3 bases are TGTGCCAGTAGTATACGGGGGGACTATGGCTACACCTTC. It yields the protein CASSIRGDYGYTF.

Notes on this clone: This specimen includes other DNA sequences encoding the same CDR3. The chain has TRBV11-2 and TRBJ2-1, with 10 bases fitting TRBD1. The V gene's germline CDR1 is SGHAT and CDR2 FQNNGV. The CDR3 is 15 amino acids. V lost 5 bases and J lost 3; bases outside the gene matches: 4. CDR3 sequence (DNA): TGTGCCAGCAGCCCCAGGACAGGGGGCTACAATGAGCAGTTCTTC. Protein sequence: CASSPRTGGYNEQFF.

The J gene is TRBJ2-2, the V gene TRBV10-3, with 16 bases fitting TRBD2. The J segment lost 7 bases and the V segment lost 7 bases, leaving 6 bases of the junction unmatched. Germline CDR1 and CDR2: ENHRY and SYGVKD. The CDR3 loop spans 16 amino acids. The CDR3 loop is CAIKSGTSGRGGELFF. The CDR3, as DNA: TGTGCCATCAAATCAGGGACTAGCGGGAGGGGCGGGGAGCTGTTTTTT.

This clone was seen once. The chain has TRBV4-1 and TRBJ2-4; 16 nucleotides match TRBD2. This CDR3 comprises 20 residues. Germline lookup yields CDR1 MGHRA and CDR2 YSYEKL. Unmatched junction bases numbered 13, after V lost 0 bases and J lost 8 bases. CDR3 coding DNA: TGCGCCAGCAGCCAAGATCCCGGGACTAGCGGGGGGGCCGGGGAGGACATTCAGTACTTC. Its protein is CASSQDPGTSGGAGEDIQYF.

This rearrangement joins TRBV21-1 to TRBJ1-5; the D call in the table, TRBD1, was not verified against the DNA. TRBV21-1 is classified as a pseudogene. The CDR3 has 18 residues. CDR3 residues: CASSKVPGLDNVNQPQHF. In DNA form, the CDR3 reads TGTGCCAGCAGCAAAGTGCCAGGGCTGGATAATGTGAATCAGCCCCAGCATTTT.

The chain employs TRBV13 and TRBJ2-2; no reliable D call. Trimming pared 2 bases from V and 4 bases from J, leaving 17 bases between. The germline V gene encodes CDR1 PRHDT and CDR2 FYEKMQ (reference sequence). The CDR3 has 17 amino acids. The chain's CDR3 is CASSLSGHYLSTGELFF. The CDR3 coding sequence is TGTGCCAGCAGCTTAAGTGGCCACTACCTATCCACCGGGGAGCTGTTTTTT.

The chain is built from TRBV15 and TRBJ2-2, with D possibly matching TRBD2 (6 bases). Germline lookup yields CDR1 LNHNV and CDR2 YYDKDF (reference sequence). The CDR3 contains 17 residues. Trimming shortened V by 1 base and J by 2 bases, and 14 bases separated the two germline ends. CDR3 coding DNA: TGTGCCACCAGCAGAGCCCTAGCGCGTACCAACACCGGGGAGCTGTTTTTT. Encoded protein: CATSRALARTNTGELFF.

The sample holds one count of this clone. At one end the junction does not follow the germline gene, possibly because of a read error. CDR3 protein: CASSEGPGGAGELFF. DNA for the CDR3: TGTGCCAGCAGCGAAGGCCCGGGGGGAGCCGGGGAGCTGTTTTTT. The chain is built from TRBV6-1 and TRBJ2-2; 7 bases are a match to TRBD2. The CDR3 runs to 15 residues. The germline gives CDR1 MNHNS, CDR2 SASEGT.

This chain uses TRBV29-1 with TRBJ1-1; 9 bases map to TRBD1. The CDR3 length is 14 residues. J lost 3 bases, V lost 3 bases, and 5 bases had no gene match. Germline V gives CDR1 SQVTM, CDR2 ANQGSEA. This chain's CDR3 is CSVENRGLYTEAFF. Here the CDR3 DNA reads TGCAGCGTTGAGAACAGGGGGCTTTACACTGAAGCTTTCTTT.

The chain links TRBV2 to TRBJ1-2; TRBD1 matches at 7 bases. V trimming: 6 bases; J trimming: 3 bases; junction bases outside the gene matches: 7. The CDR3 is 14 residues long. CDR1 and CDR2 (germline): SNHLY, FYNNEI. The CDR3 bases are TGTGCCAGCAGCACTAAGGGGGCAGACTATGGCTACACCTTC. This sequence encodes CASSTKGADYGYTF.

V and J are TRBV19 and TRBJ2-1, with D uncertain. V shed 5 bases and J shed 4 bases, with 6 bases lying between them. Germline assignment: CDR1 LNHDA and CDR2 SQIVND (reference sequence). The CDR3 loop spans 12 amino acids. The CDR3 is CASSPGYNEQFF. For the CDR3, the DNA is TGTGCCAGTAGTCCAGGTTACAATGAGCAGTTCTTC.

V gene TRBV30 combines with J gene TRBJ2-2; 10 bases line up with TRBD1. The CDR3 has 20 residues. Germline V lookup: CDR1 GTSNPN, CDR2 SVGIG (reference sequence). V shed 1 base, J shed 4 bases, and the junction held 18 bases outside the gene matches. Here the CDR3 reads CAWSDDRGRLSRRSTGELFF. CDR3 DNA: TGTGCCTGGAGTGACGACAGGGGGCGATTGTCCAGGAGAAGCACCGGGGAGCTGTTTTTT.

This sequence joins TRBV2 and TRBJ2-3; weak D call: TRBD2 (6 bases). Germline V lookup: CDR1 SNHLY, CDR2 FYNNEI. The CDR3 spans 13 residues. V lost 2 bases, J lost 9 bases, and 12 bases lay in between. The CDR3 here is CASSEPLSGTQYF. The CDR3 coding sequence is TGTGCCAGCAGTGAACCCCTCAGCGGGACGCAGTATTTT.

V and J are TRBV7-2 and TRBJ2-7; D unresolved. V lost 7 bases and J 4 bases, leaving 8 bases between the germline ends. The V gene's germline CDR1 is SGHTA and CDR2 FQGNSA. This CDR3 has 11 residues. The CDR3 bases are TGTGCCAGCAAGGACGGTTACGAGCAGTACTTC. This translates into CASKDGYEQYF.

This clone was observed a few times. The V call is TRBV18, the J call TRBJ1-1; no clear D. V lost 0 bases and J 6 bases, leaving 8 bases between the germline ends. Per the germline V gene, CDR1 is KGHSH and CDR2 is LQKENI. CDR3 size: 13 residues. CDR3 DNA sequence: TGTGCCAGCTCACCACCAGGGTTCCCTGAAGCTTTCTTT. Translation: CASSPPGFPEAFF.

The chain combines TRBV19 with TRBJ1-6; tentatively, D is TRBD1 (5 bases). The CDR3 has 13 residues. CDR1 and CDR2 from the germline V gene are LNHDA and SQIVND (reference sequence). Trimming took off 4 bases at V and 9 bases at J, with 10 bases between the two ends. CDR3 amino acids: CASSTPGLSPLHF. In DNA form, the CDR3 reads TGTGCCAGTAGTACCCCAGGGCTTTCACCCCTCCACTTT.

CDR3 in amino acids: CASSTQQGSGANVLTF. Here the CDR3 DNA reads TGTGCCAGCAGCACTCAACAGGGATCCGGGGCCAACGTCCTGACTTTC. The chain joins TRBV7-9 to TRBJ2-6; a possible D gene is TRBD1 (6 bases). V was cut by 5 bases and J by 4 bases, with 15 bases left in between. The germline CDR1 and CDR2 sequences are SEHNR and FQNEAQ (reference sequence). The CDR3 runs to 16 residues.

The CDR3 DNA follows: TGCGCCAGCAGCCTGAACCCGGGACAGGGTAGTAGATCCTATAATTCACCCCTCCACTTT. The encoded protein is CASSLNPGQGSRSYNSPLHF. The chain employs TRBV5-1 and TRBJ1-6; TRBD1 agrees at 9 bases. The junction had 15 bases not matched to a gene; V was cut back by 4 bases and J by 1 base. This CDR3 comprises 20 residues. From germline, CDR1 is SGHRS and CDR2 YFSETQ.

The CDR3 here is CASSLSRVGQTSPLHF. The CDR3 nucleotides read TGTGCCAGCAGTTTATCTCGGGTCGGGCAAACTTCACCCCTCCACTTT. The chain employs TRBV27 and TRBJ1-6; no reliable D call. Trimming removed 0 bases at V and 9 bases at J, with 15 bases between. Germline CDR1 reads MNHEY; CDR2 reads SMNVEV (reference sequence). The CDR3 length is 16 residues.